These T cell receptor beta chains were read from a single sample in a study of cytomegalovirus exposure and HLA in healthy donors. Only in-frame clones appear in the TCRdb table, and some are missing; sequencing was by immunoSEQ multiplex PCR. The sample carries some 150,000 clones, approximately 88% recorded once. The sequenced sample consisted of PBMCs. These TCRs come from a woman under 30 in good health and CMV-seronegative. The CDR3 runs from the conserved cysteine through the conserved F or W. A D gene is named only where the DNA matches it firmly. Expanded clones are given a class, and other clones once, few, many or no size at all.

J gene: TRBJ1-5
D gene: TRBD1
V gene: TRBV7-2
clone size: NA
CDR3 protein: CASSLGQAEGARNQPQHF
CDR3 DNA: TGTGCCAGCAGCTTAGGTCAGGCGGAGGGGGCGCGCAATCAGCCCCAGCATTTT

J gene: TRBJ2-1
D gene: TRBD1
V gene: TRBV5-5
clone size: NA
CDR3 protein: CASQGAPSSYNEQFF
CDR3 DNA: TGTGCCAGCCAGGGGGCGCCGAGCTCCTACAATGAGCAGTTCTTC

J gene: TRBJ1-2
D gene: NA
V gene: TRBV25-1
clone size: few
CDR3 protein: CASTKTGRYGYTF
CDR3 DNA: TGTGCCAGCACGAAAACAGGGCGCTATGGCTACACCTTC

J gene: TRBJ1-1
D gene: NA
V gene: TRBV18
clone size: NA
CDR3 protein: CASSPPPGSTEAFF
CDR3 DNA: TGTGCCAGCTCACCCCCCCCGGGATCAACTGAAGCTTTCTTT

J gene: TRBJ2-3
D gene: NA
V gene: TRBV5-1
clone size: NA
CDR3 protein: CASSGGPGGQHNTQYF
CDR3 DNA: TGCGCCAGCAGCGGGGGACCCGGGGGGCAGCACAATACGCAGTATTTT

J gene: TRBJ2-3
D gene: NA
V gene: TRBV5-4
clone size: once
CDR3 protein: CASSPPGGVRGRGDTQYF
CDR3 DNA: TGTGCCAGCAGCCCCCCCGGGGGTGTTCGGGGTCGGGGAGATACGCAGTATTTT

J gene: TRBJ1-1
D gene: NA
V gene: TRBV6-5
clone size: once
CDR3 protein: CACSYRGSEAFF
CDR3 DNA: TGTGCCTGCAGTTATAGGGGATCTGAAGCTTTCTTT

J gene: TRBJ1-5
D gene: NA
V gene: TRBV6-1
clone size: NA
CDR3 protein: CASSEAGGVNQPQHF
CDR3 DNA: TGTGCCAGCAGTGAAGCAGGAGGCGTCAATCAGCCCCAGCATTTT

J gene: TRBJ1-2
D gene: TRBD1
V gene: TRBV19
clone size: NA
CDR3 protein: CASKTGERYGYTF
CDR3 DNA: TGTGCCAGTAAGACAGGGGAGCGCTATGGCTACACCTTC

J gene: TRBJ2-7
D gene: TRBD2
V gene: TRBV27
clone size: NA
CDR3 protein: CASRRTSSYEQYF
CDR3 DNA: TGTGCCAGCCGACGGACTAGCTCCTACGAGCAGTACTTC

J gene: TRBJ2-5
D gene: TRBD2
V gene: TRBV19
clone size: NA
CDR3 protein: CASSGLAGAAQETQYF
CDR3 DNA: TGTGCCAGTAGTGGACTAGCGGGGGCCGCGCAAGAGACCCAGTACTTC

J gene: TRBJ2-7
D gene: TRBD2
V gene: TRBV28
clone size: NA
CDR3 protein: CASGSGTTYEQYF
CDR3 DNA: TGTGCCAGCGGGAGCGGGACTACCTACGAGCAGTACTTC

J gene: TRBJ1-1
D gene: NA
V gene: TRBV7-6
clone size: NA
CDR3 protein: CASSLTRKNTEAFF
CDR3 DNA: TGTGCCAGCAGCTTAACCAGGAAAAACACTGAAGCTTTCTTT

J gene: TRBJ1-1
D gene: TRBD1
V gene: TRBV23-1
clone size: NA
CDR3 protein: CASSQATGGGKGVNTEAFF
CDR3 DNA: TGCGCCAGCAGTCAGGCTACAGGGGGCGGAAAGGGGGTAAACACTGAAGCTTTCTTT

J gene: TRBJ1-2
D gene: TRBD1
V gene: TRBV18
clone size: NA
CDR3 protein: CASSPRTGNLHGYTF
CDR3 DNA: TGTGCCAGCTCGCCGCGGACAGGGAATTTACATGGCTACACCTTC

J gene: TRBJ2-2
D gene: TRBD2
V gene: TRBV7-9
clone size: NA
CDR3 protein: CASSSLLVGGSTGELFF
CDR3 DNA: TGTGCCAGCAGCTCCTTACTAGTGGGGGGGAGCACCGGGGAGCTGTTTTTT